The 10 T cell receptor beta chains in this list originate from one sample, sequenced in a study of T-cell reconstitution after alpha-beta-depleted transplantation in children. During its preparation, the TCRbeta library received unique molecular identifiers. TCRdb re-called the PCR reads with MiXCR, one entry per CDR3 protein. The sample carries about 400,000 distinct CDR3 sequences, about an eighth recorded once. Here the sequenced sample was PBMCs, taken from the stem cell graft. All receptors come from a human donor who donated a stem cell graft to a child with Fanconi anemia.

The chain employs TRBV6-2 or TRBV6-3 and TRBJ1-2, with D unclear. The CDR3 is 13 residues long. V was clipped by 8 bases and J by 1 base, with 11 bases between them. Germline V gene lookup returns CDR1 MNHEY and CDR2 SVGEGT. DNA of the CDR3: TGTGCCAGCGTTACGGGCAGTAACTATGGCTACACCTTC. Protein sequence: CASVTGSNYGYTF.

In its sample, this clonotype was seen a few times. The V and J genes are TRBV20-1 and TRBJ1-6; a weak D match, TRBD1 (5 bases). The CDR3 is 14 residues long. Germline V gene sequence: CDR1 DFQATT, CDR2 SNEGSKA (reference sequence). Trimming stripped 1 base from V and 5 bases from J, with 9 bases between. The CDR3 is CSARAAGDNSPLHF. The CDR3 DNA is TGCAGTGCTAGAGCGGCGGGGGATAATTCACCCCTCCACTTT.

In its sample, this clonotype was seen many times. This chain connects TRBV29-1 to TRBJ2-4; D may match TRBD1 or TRBD2 (5 bases each). The ends were cut back, 0 bases at V and 5 bases at J, with 8 bases in the middle. CDR3 length: 13 amino acids. Germline V lookup: CDR1 SQVTM, CDR2 ANQGSEA. The DNA for the CDR3 is TGCAGCGTTGAAGAAGTGGGGGAAAACATTCAGTACTTC. Amino acid sequence: CSVEEVGENIQYF.

This clonotype has more than one count but fewer than ten. The chain couples TRBV16 to TRBJ1-6; D remains ambiguous. V was pared by 6 bases and J by 7 bases, with 19 bases between. This CDR3 has 16 amino acids. Germline loops: CDR1 KGHSY, CDR2 FQNENV. CDR3 bases: TGTGCCAGCAGTCCCACCGCCGGGGATGCGAATTCACCCCTCCACTTT. This encodes CASSPTAGDANSPLHF.

The V and J genes are TRBV2 and TRBJ1-2; D ambiguous. The CDR3 covers 14 residues. V dropped 5 bases and J dropped 4 bases, with 14 bases sitting between them. The germline gives CDR1 SNHLY, CDR2 FYNNEI. CDR3 region: CASSPVPKGYGYTF. Written as DNA, the CDR3 is TGTGCCAGCAGTCCAGTCCCGAAAGGCTATGGCTACACCTTC.

The CDR3 nucleotides read TGCGCCAGCAGCCAGAGTTCTGGACAGGGGATTGCCGGGGAGCTGTTTTTT. Translated: CASSQSSGQGIAGELFF. The gene calls are TRBV4-3 and TRBJ2-2, with 9 bases aligning to TRBD1. Trimming took 3 bases from V and 6 from J; bases not matched to a gene: 11. The CDR3 spans 17 residues. Germline assignment: CDR1 LGHNA and CDR2 YSLEER.

The gene calls are TRBV20-1 and TRBJ2-1; TRBD2 matches at 7 bases. The J segment lost 9 bases and the V segment lost 2 bases, leaving 1 base of the junction unmatched. CDR3 length equals 11 residues. Germline loops: CDR1 DFQATT, CDR2 SNEGSKA (reference sequence). CDR3 region: CSARLAVEQFF. The CDR3 DNA sequence: TGCAGTGCTAGACTAGCGGTTGAGCAGTTCTTC.

The sample holds a few counts of this clonotype. This chain uses TRBV19 with TRBJ2-2; TRBD1 matches 7 bases. The CDR3 runs to 15 residues. J was trimmed by 7 bases and V by 3 bases; bases with no gene match: 8. Germline V CDR1 and CDR2: LNHDA, SQIVND (reference sequence). The CDR3 region has the DNA TGTGCCAGTAGTATTACGGGACAGTATCTCGGGGAGCTGTTTTTT. Translating it yields CASSITGQYLGELFF.

The chain carries TRBV5-1 and TRBJ2-1; 7 bases agree with TRBD1. The V segment lost 7 bases and the J segment 4 bases; nucleotides outside the gene matches: 5. Germline loops: CDR1 SGHRS, CDR2 YFSETQ. The CDR3 length is 13 residues. The CDR3 DNA sequence: TGCGCCAGCGGGACAGAAACTTACAATGAGCAGTTCTTC. This sequence encodes CASGTETYNEQFF.

The sample holds a few counts of this clonotype. The chain combines TRBV6-1 with TRBJ1-5; D gene unclear. Looked up from germline, CDR1 is MNHNS and CDR2 is SASEGT. The CDR3 length is 15 residues. V dropped 3 bases and J dropped 0 bases, with 9 bases sitting between them. The CDR3 bases are TGTGCCAGCAGTGATGTGAGATTTAGCAATCAGCCCCAGCATTTT. This encodes CASSDVRFSNQPQHF.